The T cell receptor beta chain described here comes from a study of blood T cells in healthy people across ages. Study information: Template switching caught about one barcoded beta molecule for each two T cells.

A sample-barcoded 5' primer and a J-beta primer mix were used in a second PCR of roughly 7 to 11 cycles. Each CDR3 protein gets one entry after TCRdb re-called the 5' RACE reads with MiXCR. The sample consists of 650,000 to 900,000 distinct CDR3 sequences, around 62% of them appearing once. Sequenced material: blood. The origin of this receptor is a man aged 25-45 years in good health.

As DNA, the CDR3 is TGTGCCAGCAGCTTAGATTGGGGGGTCCGGGTGACAGATACGCAGTATTTT. Translation gives CASSLDWGVRVTDTQYF. The V and J genes are TRBV11-2 and TRBJ2-3; perhaps TRBD2 as D (6 bases). The CDR3 has 17 amino acids. The germline gives CDR1 SGHAT, CDR2 FQNNGV. Trimming left V 0 bases short and J 3 bases short, with 16 bases between.